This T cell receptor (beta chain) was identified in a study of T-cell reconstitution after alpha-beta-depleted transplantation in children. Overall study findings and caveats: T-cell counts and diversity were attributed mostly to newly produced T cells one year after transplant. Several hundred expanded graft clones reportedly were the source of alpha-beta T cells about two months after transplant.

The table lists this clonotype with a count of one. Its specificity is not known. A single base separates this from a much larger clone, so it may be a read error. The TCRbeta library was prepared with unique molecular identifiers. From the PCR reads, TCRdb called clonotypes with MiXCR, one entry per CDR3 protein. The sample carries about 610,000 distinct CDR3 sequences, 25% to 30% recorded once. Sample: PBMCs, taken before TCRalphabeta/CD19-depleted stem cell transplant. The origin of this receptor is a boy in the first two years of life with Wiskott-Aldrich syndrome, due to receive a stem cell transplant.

CDR3 in amino acids: CCAREWVSSYNEQFF. The CDR3 region has the DNA TGCTGTGCTAGAGAGTGGGTCAGCTCCTACAATGAGCAGTTCTTC. The chain couples TRBV20-1 to TRBJ2-1; D unclear. The CDR3 covers 15 residues. Per germline, CDR1 DFQATT and CDR2 SNEGSKA (reference sequence).